The clone carrying this TCR beta chain was seen a few times. The V gene's germline CDR1 is MNHEY and CDR2 SMNVEV (reference sequence). Trimming took off 0 bases at V and 0 bases at J, with 11 bases between the two ends. This CDR3 is built from 17 residues. This entry comes from a study of regulatory T cells in long-lasting Graves disease. CDR3-region Arm-PCR and iRepertoire HTBI primers produced the TCR beta libraries. TCRdb reprocessed the multiplex PCR reads via MiXCR and lists one record per CDR3 protein. The table has a few hundred thousand distinct CDR3 sequences, roughly a fifth seen once; the top ten hold 7.1%. Time point defined: persistent/refractory GD, antithyroid drugs over 5 years with positive TRAb. PBMCs were the source of the RNA used for TCR sequencing.

The rearrangement uses TRBV27 and TRBJ2-2, with D possibly matching TRBD2 (5 bases). The sample was peripheral blood mononuclear cells (PBMCs), taken when the disease was refractory, from a patient treated with antithyroid drugs. The TCR originated in a female donor with Graves disease. The CDR3 nucleotides are TGTGCCAGCAGTTTATCGGACTTGCGGGCGAACACCGGGGAGCTGTTTTTT. As protein: CASSLSDLRANTGELFF.